This T cell receptor beta chain was sequenced for a study of T cells in Graves' hyperthyroidism and ophthalmopathy. Broader study findings: Most thyroid clonotypes expanded above 0.001 were also detected in blood.

The CDR3 extends over 13 amino acids. In germline, CDR1 is SQVTM, CDR2 ANQGSEA. Between the trimmed V and J ends, which lost 2 bases and 0 bases, there was a span of 7 bases. A note on this clonotype: What it recognizes is unknown.

Amplified TCR beta CDR3 regions came from RNA transcripts. The TCR CDR3 was amplified in a first-round RT-PCR using the HTBI primer set. Each CDR3 protein gets one entry after TCRdb re-called the multiplex PCR reads with MiXCR. The table lists fewer than 750,000 distinct CDR3 sequences, around 42% of them singletons. Any patient presenting with uncontrolled infection, other autoimmune disease, pregnancy or lactation was left out. The diagnoses drew upon clinical symptoms, serum thyroxine and TRAb, thyroid ultrasound and orbital computed tomography. The chain uses TRBV29-1 and TRBJ1-1; D gene unclear. This TCR was sampled from a young woman with Graves' hyperthyroidism. Sequencing was performed on peripheral blood or thyroid tissue (not recorded which). The CDR3 region is CSVERQLNTEAFF. CDR3 in DNA: TGCAGCGTTGAAAGACAATTGAACACTGAAGCTTTCTTT.